This T cell receptor (beta chain) comes out of a study of T cells after yellow fever vaccination. Study-wide context: Preparation of fractions with low cell numbers was performed using SMART-Seq v4 Ultra Low Input.

TCRdb reanalysed the 5' RACE reads using MiXCR and keeps one entry per CDR3 protein. Of some 240,000 distinct CDR3 sequences in the sample, approximately 3.8% were seen once. This clonotype has ten or more counts. The CDR3 spans 13 residues. V gave up 6 bases and J gave up 1 base, with 12 bases separating them. Germline-derived CDR1 and CDR2 are DFQATT and SNEGSKA (reference sequence). Sequences were derived from PBMCs, sampled 15 days after the yellow fever booster vaccination. V usage is TRBV20-1 and J usage is TRBJ1-1; D might be TRBD1 (5 bases). The source is a man younger than 35 who received the YFV17D yellow fever vaccine. The CDR3 loop is CSAPLTANTEAFF. CDR3 DNA sequence: TGCAGTGCCCCCCTGACAGCGAACACTGAAGCTTTCTTT.